These 18 T cell receptor beta chains originate from one sample sequenced in a study of blood T cell repertoires in COVID-19 (dated by TCRdb to the early 2020s). Libraries came from the immunoSEQ multiplex PCR assay. TCRdb obtained this table from immuneACCESS and retained in-frame rearrangements with V and J assigned. These tables miss some clones; where compared with another copy, unresolved V genes account for less than half of the shortfall, and the remainder is unexplained. The sample table records 300,000 to 400,000 clones; under 90% of these occur just once. The top ten hold less than 3.5% of the sample. The sequenced sample was peripheral blood. The receptors stem from a woman in her twenties or thirties with COVID-19, enrolled during active disease.

This chain uses TRBV18 with TRBJ1-1; 7 positions agree with TRBD1. The germline CDR1 and CDR2 sequences are KGHSH and LQKENI. Trimming removed 3 bases from V and 4 bases from J; junction bases left unmatched: 11. This CDR3 contains 16 residues. In DNA form, the CDR3 reads TGTGCCAGCTCACCCTTCCCCGACAGGGCGGGCACTGAAGCTTTCTTT. Its translation is CASSPFPDRAGTEAFF.

The V gene is TRBV5-6, the J gene TRBJ2-1; 7 bases map to TRBD2. V lost 4 bases, J lost 10 bases, and 14 bases stayed unmatched. CDR1 and CDR2 (germline): SGHDT, YYEEEE. The CDR3 is made up of 15 amino acids. The CDR3, as DNA: TGTGCCAGCAGCCCCCCCGGACTAGGAGACGAAGAGCAGTTCTTC. Residues: CASSPPGLGDEEQFF.

The V gene is TRBV11-2, the J gene TRBJ1-4, with 7 bases aligning to TRBD1. From germline, CDR1 is SGHAT and CDR2 FQNNGV. This CDR3 is 14 amino acids long. Trimming took 4 bases from V and 8 from J; bases not matched to a gene: 7. CDR3 region: CASSSERQGEKLFF. For the CDR3, the DNA is TGTGCCAGCAGCTCTGAGAGACAGGGAGAAAAACTGTTTTTT.

V and J are TRBV15 and TRBJ1-1, with 10 bases lining up with TRBD1. J lost 4 bases, V lost 4 bases, and 12 bases had no gene match. This CDR3 region has 17 residues. Germline V gene sequence: CDR1 LNHNV, CDR2 YYDKDF (reference sequence). The CDR3 sequence: CATSNRDRGDLGTEAFF. For the CDR3, the DNA is TGTGCCACCAGCAACCGGGACAGGGGTGATCTTGGCACTGAAGCTTTCTTT.

This chain connects TRBV7-9 to TRBJ2-7, with 10 bases aligning to TRBD1. The CDR3 covers 15 residues. CDR1 is SEHNR and CDR2 is FQNEAQ in the germline V gene (reference sequence). V shed 5 bases, J shed 5 bases, and the junction held 9 bases outside the gene matches. CDR3 in DNA: TGTGCCAGCAGCCCAAAATCGACAGGGGGCAACGAGCAGTACTTC. Its translation: CASSPKSTGGNEQYF.

CDR3 loop: CAISESEAGVTEAFF. CDR3 coding DNA: TGTGCCATCAGTGAGTCAGAGGCGGGCGTCACTGAAGCTTTCTTT. This chain links TRBV10-3 with TRBJ1-1; no clear D. Germline V gives CDR1 ENHRY, CDR2 SYGVKD. The CDR3 is made up of 15 amino acids. The germline V and J ends were trimmed by 0 bases and 4 bases, with 12 bases remaining between them.

V usage is TRBV6-5 and J usage is TRBJ1-1, with a tentative D call TRBD1 (5 bases). Germline assignment: CDR1 MNHEY and CDR2 SVGAGI. Trimming removed 6 bases from V and 4 bases from J, with 18 bases in between. The CDR3 loop spans 15 amino acids. CDR3 in amino acids: CASSLLRGEVTEAFF. DNA for the CDR3: TGTGCCAGCAGCCTGCTTCGGGGGGAGGTCACTGAAGCTTTCTTT.

The CDR3 here is CASSLAPSSGRGNEQFF. The CDR3 DNA reads as TGTGCCAGCAGCTTAGCGCCCTCTAGCGGGAGAGGAAATGAGCAGTTCTTC. The V call is TRBV7-2, the J call TRBJ2-1; 10 bases match TRBD2. This CDR3 has 17 residues. The junction had 9 bases not matched to a gene; V was cut back by 0 bases and J by 7 bases. Germline CDR1 and CDR2: SGHTA and FQGNSA.

This clone was counted a single time. This CDR3 is CASTRDTRNTEAFF. In DNA form, the CDR3 reads TGTGCCAGCACACGGGACACCCGAAACACTGAAGCTTTCTTT. The rearrangement uses TRBV6-6 and TRBJ1-1; perhaps TRBD1 as D (6 bases). The V end was cut by 7 bases, the J end by 2 bases, with 14 bases between. CDR1 is MNHNY and CDR2 is SVGAGI in the germline V gene (reference sequence). The CDR3 covers 14 residues.

The V call is TRBV30, the J call TRBJ2-1, with D perhaps given as TRBD1 or TRBD2 (6 bases each). V lost 5 bases to trimming and J lost 5 bases, with 19 bases between them. Germline V gene sequence: CDR1 GTSNPN, CDR2 SVGIG (reference sequence). CDR3 length: 15 residues. CDR3 loop: CAWGEDSNDNNEQFF. For the CDR3, the DNA is TGTGCCTGGGGGGAGGACAGTAACGACAACAATGAGCAGTTCTTC. Combining the CDR3 with reference TRBV30 and TRBJ2-1 gives the whole variable domain SQTIHQWPATLVQPVGSPLSLECTVEGTSNPNLYWYRQAAGRGLQLLFYSVGIGQISSEVPQNLSASRPQDRQFILSSKKLLLSDSGFYLCAWGEDSNDNNEQFFGPGTRLTVL.

The chain joins TRBV28 to TRBJ1-1; 7 positions agree with TRBD1. The CDR3 runs to 16 residues. The germline V gene has CDR1 MDHEN and CDR2 SYDVKM. Trimming at V came to 7 bases and at J to 1 base, leaving 12 bases not matched to a gene. CDR3 coding DNA: TGTGCCAGCATTCGAACGGACAGGACGCCGAACACTGAAGCTTTCTTT. Its protein product is CASIRTDRTPNTEAFF.

This sequence joins TRBV6-4 and TRBJ2-6; 7 bases agree with TRBD2. The junction had 0 bases not matched to a gene; V was cut back by 4 bases and J by 0 bases. CDR1 is MRHNA, CDR2 SNTAGT, per germline. The CDR3 totals 15 residues. As DNA, the CDR3 is TGTGCCAGCAGTGCTAGCGGCTCTGGGGCCAACGTCCTGACTTTC. The encoded protein is CASSASGSGANVLTF.

As to this clone: Other DNA variants within this sample encode the same CDR3. This chain links TRBV30 with TRBJ1-2, with D possibly matching TRBD1 (6 bases). CDR1 and CDR2 from the germline V gene are GTSNPN and SVGIG (reference sequence). The length of the CDR3 is 13 residues. The V end lost 2 bases, the J end lost 4 bases, and 11 bases lay between the germline ends. The CDR3 DNA sequence: TGTGCCTGGAGTTCGGGACAAGTCTATGGCTACACCTTC. It codes for CAWSSGQVYGYTF.

The chain carries TRBV28 and TRBJ1-2, with 9 bases fitting TRBD1. V trimming: 3 bases; J trimming: 4 bases; junction bases outside the gene matches: 0. Looked up from germline, CDR1 is MDHEN and CDR2 is SYDVKM. The CDR3 extends over 13 amino acids. The CDR3 region is CASSLTGGYGYTF. The CDR3 DNA sequence: TGTGCCAGCAGTTTGACAGGGGGCTATGGCTACACCTTC.

V usage is TRBV24-1 and J usage is TRBJ1-5; TRBD1 might be the D (5 bases). Germline values: CDR1 KGHDR, CDR2 SFDVKD. The length of the CDR3 is 19 residues. V was cut by 4 bases and J by 2 bases, with 23 bases left in between. The DNA for the CDR3 is TGTGCCACCAGTGAGTCCCCCTGGAGGGGATGTATTGGCAATCAGCCCCAGCATTTT. Translation: CATSESPWRGCIGNQPQHF.

V and J are TRBV7-9 and TRBJ1-1; D possibly corresponds to TRBD1 (5 bases). The V gene lost 2 bases and the J gene lost 2 bases, with 12 bases spanning the gap. The CDR3 consists of 15 residues. Germline V gene sequence: CDR1 SEHNR, CDR2 FQNEAQ (reference sequence). DNA of the CDR3: TGTGCCAGCAGCTTAAACACAGGCCGAAACACTGAAGCTTTCTTT. Amino acids: CASSLNTGRNTEAFF.

The chain joins TRBV9 to TRBJ1-2, with 9 bases lining up with TRBD1. This CDR3 contains 16 residues. In germline, CDR1 is SGDLS, CDR2 YYNGEE. Losses at the gene ends were 3 bases for V and 4 bases for J; bases not matched to a gene: 10. The CDR3 is CASSGIDRDRAYGYTF. DNA of the CDR3: TGTGCCAGCAGCGGGATAGATCGGGACAGGGCCTATGGCTACACCTTC.

V gene TRBV6-1 combines with J gene TRBJ2-4; 7 bases are shared with TRBD1. There are 19 residues in the CDR3. Trimming took 0 bases from V and 9 from J; bases not matched to a gene: 20. The germline V gene encodes CDR1 MNHNS and CDR2 SASEGT. CDR3 residues: CASSEALLTGRWDNAIQYF. The DNA for the CDR3 is TGTGCCAGCAGTGAAGCCCTATTGACAGGGCGTTGGGATAATGCCATTCAGTACTTC.